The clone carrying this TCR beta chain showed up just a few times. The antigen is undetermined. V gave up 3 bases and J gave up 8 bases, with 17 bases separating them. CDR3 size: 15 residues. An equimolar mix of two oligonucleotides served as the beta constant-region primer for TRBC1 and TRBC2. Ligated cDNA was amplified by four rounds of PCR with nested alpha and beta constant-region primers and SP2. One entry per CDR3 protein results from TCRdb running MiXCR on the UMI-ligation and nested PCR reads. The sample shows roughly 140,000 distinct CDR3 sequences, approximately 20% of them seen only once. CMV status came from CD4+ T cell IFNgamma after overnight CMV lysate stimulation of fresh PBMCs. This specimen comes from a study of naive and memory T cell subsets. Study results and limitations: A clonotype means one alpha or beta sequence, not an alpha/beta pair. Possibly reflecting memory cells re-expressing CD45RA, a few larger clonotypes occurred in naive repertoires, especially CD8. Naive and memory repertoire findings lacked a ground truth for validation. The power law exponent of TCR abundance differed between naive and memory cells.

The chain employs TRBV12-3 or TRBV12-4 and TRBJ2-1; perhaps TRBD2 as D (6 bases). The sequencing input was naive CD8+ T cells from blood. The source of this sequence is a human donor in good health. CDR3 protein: CASSFSRDLVYEQFF. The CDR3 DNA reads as TGTGCCAGCAGTTTCTCGCGGGACTTGGTATATGAGCAGTTCTTC.